The clone carrying this T cell receptor beta chain came up a few times. Its antigen is not known. The entry originates in a study of CD8 T cells in ankylosing spondylitis. From the 5' RACE reads, TCRdb called clonotypes with MiXCR, one entry per CDR3 protein. This table has 37,000 or so distinct CDR3 sequences, approximately 15% appearing once. CDR1 is SGHRS and CDR2 is YFSETQ in the germline V gene. J was trimmed by 8 bases and V by 4 bases; bases with no gene match: 8. The CDR3 consists of 14 residues. Study findings and constraints: A TCR beta motif made of 7 to 9 highly homologous variants seemed typical of ankylosing spondylitis blood.

The chain is built from TRBV5-1 and TRBJ1-4; 7 bases align to TRBD1. The receptor comes from a male donor with ankylosing spondylitis or in good health (not recorded which). Sequencing was performed on blood. The CDR3 DNA follows: TGCGCCAGCAGCCCCCGACAGGGAAGCGAAAAACTGTTTTTT. This sequence encodes CASSPRQGSEKLFF.